This TCR beta chain was identified in a study of T cell changes during pregnancy in multiple sclerosis. Unmatched junction bases numbered 5, after V lost 2 bases and J lost 4 bases. This CDR3 is built from 15 residues. CDR1 is SGDLS, CDR2 YYNGEE, per germline. Some clones are missing from TCRdb's copy, which holds only in-frame ones; the method was immunoSEQ multiplex PCR. The data show roughly 51,000 clones, around 94% seen once. Sequences were derived from CD8+ T cells from peripheral blood mononuclear cells, sampled before pregnancy. This rearrangement joins TRBV9 to TRBJ1-1; 10 nucleotides align to TRBD1. The sequence was collected from a female donor with multiple sclerosis, enrolled in a pregnancy study. CDR3 protein: CASSVRDRGTTEAFF. CDR3 nucleotide sequence: TGTGCCAGCAGCGTCCGGGACAGGGGAACCACTGAAGCTTTCTTT. Looking up the rest from reference TRBV9 and TRBJ1-1 gives the full variable domain: DSGVTQTPKHLITATGQRVTLRCSPRSGDLSVYWYQQSLDQGLQFLIQYYNGEERAKGNILERFSAQQFPDLHSELNLSSLELGDSALYFCASSVRDRGTTEAFFGQGTRLTVV.